The rows below give T cell receptor beta chains drawn from one sample of a study of blood T cell repertoires in COVID-19. The assay was immunoSEQ multiplex PCR, and TCRdb's table has in-frame clones only and misses some. The sample lists tens of thousands of clones, around 90% seen once, with around 28% in the top ten. Sequencing was done on a sample of peripheral blood. The receptors come from a man aged 50 to 59 with acute or convalescent COVID-19. Each CDR3 is given with its conserved first and last residue. Not all rows give a size; the values are once, few, many and, for expanded clones, a class.

>TRBV12-5|once|TRBJ2-4
CASGNGQGVENIQYF
>TRBV3-1/TRBV3-2|.|TRBJ1-4
CASSPTGGRTNEKLFF
>TRBV6-5|once|TRBJ2-1
CASSPGQGFNEQFF
>TRBV5-1|.|TRBJ1-1
CASSLNSANTEAFF
>TRBV30|.|TRBJ1-1
CAWSYPGQLPFF
>TRBV7-9|.|TRBJ2-2
CASSLETDNTGELFF
>TRBV20-1|.|TRBJ2-1
CSASEHLGNEQFF
>TRBV24-1|once|TRBJ2-3
CATSDYQRGTDTQYF
>TRBV25-1|.|TRBJ2-1
CASRATRTSSSEQFF
>TRBV11-2|.|TRBJ1-2
CASSLDYGQGPYGYTF
>TRBV6-5|.|TRBJ1-1
CASSSETEAFF
>TRBV7-3|.|TRBJ1-2
CASSLKGQGVSNYGYTF
>TRBV2|once|TRBJ2-1
CASSDDRGGYNEQFF
>TRBV6-5|once|TRBJ1-5
CASSYTGGDNQPQHF
>TRBV2|.|TRBJ1-2
CASSERGTYGYTF
>TRBV15|.|TRBJ2-7
CATSRDRLQTYEQYF
>TRBV13|once|TRBJ1-1
CASRTGGRTEAFF
>TRBV7-2|.|TRBJ2-2
CASSLVGAYGELFF
>TRBV5-1|.|TRBJ2-7
CASSLQGPAYEQYF
>TRBV6-5|once|TRBJ1-1
CASSSPTGGLTEAFF
>TRBV5-6|.|TRBJ1-5
CASSFTGDSNQPQHF
>TRBV6-5|.|TRBJ1-2
CASSMDSYGYTF
>TRBV5-5|.|TRBJ2-5
CASSVTVMQETQYF
>TRBV6-2/TRBV6-3|.|TRBJ2-3
CASSYGSVNTDTQYF
>TRBV10-3|.|TRBJ2-1
CAISEASGGWEQFF
>TRBV7-9|.|TRBJ2-5
CASSWGQGHQETQYF
>TRBV18|once|TRBJ2-7
CASSLNQGRDEQYF
>TRBV19|.|TRBJ2-3
CASKTFTSTDTQYF
>TRBV18|.|TRBJ1-4
CASSPVSGGVEKLFF
>TRBV2|.|TRBJ1-2
CASTGQVYGYTF
>TRBV19|.|TRBJ1-5
CALGQGINQPQHF
>TRBV5-1|once|TRBJ1-4
CASSSGRGPTNEKLFF
>TRBV6-5|.|TRBJ2-2
CASSMEGQGAGELFF
>TRBV3-1/TRBV3-2|.|TRBJ1-2
CASSQGPSGYTF
>TRBV2|.|TRBJ1-1
CASYRSSLNTEAFF
>TRBV2|.|TRBJ1-1
CASSTDRLVTEAFF
>TRBV29-1|.|TRBJ2-2
CSVELITRTNTGELFF
>TRBV24-1|.|TRBJ2-7
CATPGTGNYEQYF
>TRBV15|.|TRBJ2-1
CATSRGRGPYEQFF
>TRBV9|once|TRBJ2-3
CASSVAGGGMTDTQYF
>TRBV9|once|TRBJ1-1
CASSETPGQGNTEAFF
>TRBV7-3|.|TRBJ2-1
CASSATGTGEGVGQFF
>TRBV28|.|TRBJ2-1
CASSLGGNYNEQFF
>TRBV19|.|TRBJ2-1
CASSSTADRGPHNEQFF
>TRBV28|.|TRBJ2-7
CASSPPMGLYEQYF
>TRBV6-5|once|TRBJ1-6
CASKWDRDGSPLHF
>TRBV7-2|.|TRBJ2-3
CASSLSLEPDTQYF
>TRBV6-5|.|TRBJ2-7
CASSRTGVHEQYF
>TRBV28|.|TRBJ1-5
CASSLRQGFGNQPQHF
>TRBV10-3|once|TRBJ2-5
CAAQGTGRQETQYF
>TRBV5-1|.|TRBJ2-3
CASGEGTGFVTQYF
>TRBV7-2|.|TRBJ2-2
CASSSYTGELFF
>TRBV11-3|.|TRBJ1-2
CASSLQGGRGYTF
>TRBV7-3|.|TRBJ2-3
CASSLGTSGHTDTQYF
>TRBV6-2/TRBV6-3|.|TRBJ2-4
CASSPLGEVAKNIQYF
>TRBV18|.|TRBJ2-5
CASSPTRAETQYF
>TRBV3-1/TRBV3-2|.|TRBJ2-2
CASRREGATGELFF
>TRBV18|.|TRBJ2-3
CASSPPSRGTDTQYF
>TRBV6-2/TRBV6-3|.|TRBJ1-4
CASSYLLDSPATNEKLFF
>TRBV5-6|.|TRBJ2-1
CASSLDRLAHYNEQFF